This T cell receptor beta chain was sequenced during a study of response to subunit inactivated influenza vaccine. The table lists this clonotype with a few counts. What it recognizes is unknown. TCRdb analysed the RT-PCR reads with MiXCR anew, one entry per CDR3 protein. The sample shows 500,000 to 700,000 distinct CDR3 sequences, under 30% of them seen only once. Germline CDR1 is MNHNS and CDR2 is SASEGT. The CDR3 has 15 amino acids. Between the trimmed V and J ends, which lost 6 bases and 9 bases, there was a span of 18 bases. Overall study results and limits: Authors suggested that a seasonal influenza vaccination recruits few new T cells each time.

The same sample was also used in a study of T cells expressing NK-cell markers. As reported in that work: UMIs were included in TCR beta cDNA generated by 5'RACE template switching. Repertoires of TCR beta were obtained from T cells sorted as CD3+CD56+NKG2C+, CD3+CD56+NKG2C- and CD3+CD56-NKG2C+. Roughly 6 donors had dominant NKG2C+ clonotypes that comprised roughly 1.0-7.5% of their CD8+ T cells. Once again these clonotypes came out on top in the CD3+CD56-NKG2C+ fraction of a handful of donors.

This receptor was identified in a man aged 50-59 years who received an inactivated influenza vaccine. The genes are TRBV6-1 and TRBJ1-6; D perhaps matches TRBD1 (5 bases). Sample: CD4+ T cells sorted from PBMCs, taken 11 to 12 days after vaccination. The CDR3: CASSRADTSFSPLHF. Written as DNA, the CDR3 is TGTGCCAGCAGCCGGGCGGACACGTCGTTTTCACCCCTCCACTTT.